This T cell receptor beta chain was sequenced during a study of blood T cell repertoires in COVID-19. For the study at large: The origin of the acute and convalescent COVID-19 samples was the United States, Italy and Spain.

Per the original methods: Reference gene primers were amplified, and this amplification served to estimate nucleated cell counts. Sequencing used immunoSEQ multiplex PCR; TCRdb keeps in-frame clones, though not all of them. D and trimming were read from the DNA, whereas the V and J calls and clone size are those reported in that table. This sample yields about 390,000 clones, of which approximately 87% are seen a single time; roughly a tenth belongs to the top ten. Participant age was about 18 to 89 years, and participants resided in roughly 25 US areas. There are 12 residues in the CDR3. Between the trimmed V and J ends, which lost 0 bases and 14 bases, there was a span of 13 bases. Germline-derived CDR1 and CDR2 are MGHRA and YSYEKL.

The sequence derives from a woman aged 50 to 60 who had recovered from COVID-19. Material for sequencing was PBMCs or T cells enriched from blood (not recorded which). The chain carries TRBV4-1 and TRBJ1-2; D unresolved. CDR3 amino acids: CASSQETNAVTF. CDR3 bases: TGCGCCAGCAGCCAAGAGACAAACGCAGTAACCTTC.